The 28 T cell receptor beta chains listed next were all sequenced from one sample in a study of cytomegalovirus exposure and HLA in healthy donors (dated by TCRdb to 2016 to 2017). Receptors were amplified or captured by the immunoSEQ multiplex PCR assay. A mixture of 60 forward primers for TCR Vbeta segments and 13 reverse primers for TCR Jbeta segments was used in the multiplex PCR. TCRdb limited this immuneACCESS table to in-frame rearrangements with V and J called. A share of clones is missing; checked studies link under half to unresolved V genes, and the rest is unexplained. The table for this sample lists around 91,000 clones; 75% to 80% of them were counted only once. Around 4.6% of the sample lies in the top ten. The material sequenced was PBMCs. The receptor set was obtained from a middle-aged woman in good health and CMV-seropositive.

As to this clone: One end of the junction varies from germline; a read error may be responsible. This rearrangement joins TRBV9 to TRBJ2-3; 7 bases are shared with TRBD2. This CDR3 has 14 amino acids. Germline V gene lookup returns CDR1 SGDLS and CDR2 YYNGEE. In DNA, the CDR3 is TGTGCCAGCAGCGCTTCGACTAGCACGGATACGCAGTATTTT. Protein: CASSASTSTDTQYF.

This clone was counted a few times. At one of its ends the junction is not consistent with the germline gene, which may arise from a read error. The chain combines TRBV6-1 with TRBJ1-4, with D tentatively TRBD1 (5 bases). CDR3 length: 14 amino acids. Germline V gives CDR1 MNHNS, CDR2 SASEGT. The CDR3 DNA follows: TGTGCCAGCATTGAAAGGGGTACTAATGAAAAACTGTTTTTT. Protein sequence: CASIERGTNEKLFF.

This clone was seen only once. This chain connects TRBV19 to TRBJ1-5, with 7 nucleotides matching TRBD1. This CDR3 spans 16 amino acids. CDR1 is LNHDA, CDR2 SQIVND, per germline (reference sequence). V gave up 5 bases and J gave up 6 bases; unmatched junction bases: 13. CDR3 nucleotide sequence: TGTGCCAGTAGTGTAGGAGGCAGGGGGGTGAGTCAGCCCCAGCATTTT. This translates into CASSVGGRGVSQPQHF.

This chain uses TRBV7-3 with TRBJ2-2, with TRBD2 matching over 8 bases. The length of the CDR3 is 16 residues. Germline CDR1 SGHTA, CDR2 FQGTGA. The trim removed 5 bases at V and 1 base at J, leaving 6 bases unmatched. The CDR3 reads CASSANSGVNTGELFF. The CDR3 DNA reads as TGTGCCAGCAGCGCAAATAGCGGGGTGAACACCGGGGAGCTGTTTTTT.

The rearrangement joins TRBV2 to TRBJ2-5; 7 positions agree with TRBD1. The CDR3 is 11 residues long. CDR1 is SNHLY, CDR2 FYNNEI, per germline. J was trimmed by 6 bases and V by 6 bases; bases with no gene match: 1. The CDR3 DNA sequence: TGTGCCAGCAGACAGGGGCAGACCCAGTACTTC. The encoded protein is CASRQGQTQYF.

The chain has TRBV7-6 and TRBJ2-5; 10 positions match TRBD2. TRBJ2-7 explains the end of the DNA better; the J call may be wrong. In germline, CDR1 is SGHVS, CDR2 FNYEAQ. The CDR3 contains 15 residues. CDR3 region: CASGSGTSATYEQYF. As DNA, the CDR3 is TGTGCGTCAGGGTCCGGGACTAGCGCAACCTACGAGCAGTACTTC.

CDR3 sequence: CASSPSAGALFREQFF. The CDR3 bases are TGTGCCAGCAGCCCCTCAGCGGGGGCCCTTTTTAGAGAGCAGTTCTTC. This chain connects TRBV7-9 to TRBJ2-1; TRBD2 matches at 8 bases. Germline V CDR1 and CDR2: SEHNR, FQNEAQ (reference sequence). V lost 5 bases to trimming and J lost 10 bases; unmatched junction nucleotides: 16. This CDR3 is 16 amino acids long.

This sequence joins TRBV4-3 and TRBJ2-3; tentatively, D is TRBD1 (6 bases). There are 15 residues in the CDR3. Germline assignment: CDR1 LGHNA and CDR2 YSLEER. V was clipped by 0 bases and J by 6 bases, with 13 bases between them. CDR3 DNA sequence: TGCGCCAGCAGCCAAGATGGCAGGGGAGAGGATACGCAGTATTTT. It translates to CASSQDGRGEDTQYF.

This clone was detected a few times. The rearrangement joins TRBV28 to TRBJ2-5, with D perhaps matching TRBD1 (7 bases). CDR1 and CDR2 (germline): MDHEN, SYDVKM. The CDR3 spans 15 residues. Trimming took off 3 bases at V and 4 bases at J, with 15 bases between the two ends. Here the CDR3 DNA reads TGTGCCAGCAGTTTCCAGGGGGGCGCGGGAGAGACCCAGTACTTC. Its protein is CASSFQGGAGETQYF. The variable domain in full, with the rest retrieved from reference TRBV28 and TRBJ2-5, is DVKVTQSSRYLVKRTGEKVFLECVQDMDHENMFWYRQDPGLGLRLIYFSYDVKMKEKGDIPEGYSVSREKKERFSLILESASTNQTSMYLCASSFQGGAGETQYFGPGTRLLVL.

The chain recombines TRBV5-1 with TRBJ2-1; 10 positions agree with TRBD1. J gave up 4 bases and V 4 bases, and 8 bases lay outside the gene matches. There are 16 residues in the CDR3. Germline CDR1 reads SGHRS; CDR2 reads YFSETQ. The CDR3 region is CASSQGDRGQYNEQFF. In DNA form, the CDR3 reads TGCGCCAGCAGCCAAGGGGACAGGGGCCAGTACAATGAGCAGTTCTTC.

The gene calls are TRBV10-1 and TRBJ1-1; 8 bases line up with TRBD1. Germline V lookup: CDR1 WNHNN, CDR2 SYGVQD (reference sequence). V was clipped by 0 bases and J by 5 bases; unmatched bases: 2. The CDR3 has 14 amino acids. The CDR3 sequence: CASSESDRGTEAFF. The CDR3 bases are TGCGCCAGCAGTGAGTCTGACAGGGGAACTGAAGCTTTCTTT.

The chain carries TRBV29-1 and TRBJ2-1, with D maybe TRBD1 (7 bases). Germline CDR1 reads SQVTM; CDR2 reads ANQGSEA. The germline V and J ends were trimmed by 4 bases and 6 bases, with 22 bases remaining between them. CDR3 size: 16 residues. For the CDR3, the DNA is TGCAGCGTTGGCGGGGTCCCGGGACAGAGTGCCAATGAGCAGTTCTTC. Amino acid sequence: CSVGGVPGQSANEQFF.

The chain uses TRBV2 and TRBJ2-4; the D gene is possibly TRBD1 (6 bases). The V end lost 7 bases, the J end lost 3 bases, and 13 bases lay between the germline ends. This CDR3 has 14 residues. The germline V gene has CDR1 SNHLY and CDR2 FYNNEI. CDR3: CASTYYRDKNIQYF. The CDR3 bases are TGTGCCAGCACGTATTACAGGGACAAAAACATTCAGTACTTC.

The rearrangement uses TRBV4-2 and TRBJ2-3; TRBD2 might be the D (6 bases). The germline CDR1 and CDR2 sequences are LGHNA and YNFKEQ. Trimming pared 0 bases from V and 6 bases from J, leaving 13 bases between. The CDR3 has 15 residues. CDR3 sequence (DNA): TGTGCCAGCAGCCAAGAAACGGGAGTTCATGATACGCAGTATTTT. It encodes CASSQETGVHDTQYF.

The genes are TRBV18 and TRBJ1-5, with 7 bases aligning to TRBD1. This CDR3 comprises 15 residues. V shed 3 bases and J 7 bases; nucleotides not matched to a gene: 9. Germline V gives CDR1 KGHSH, CDR2 LQKENI. DNA of the CDR3: TGTGCCAGCTCACCGGTAGGGGGCGTAGGGCAGCCCCAGCATTTT. Translation: CASSPVGGVGQPQHF. The variable domain in full, completed from reference TRBV18 and TRBJ1-5, reads NAGVMQNPRHLVRRRGQEARLRCSPMKGHSHVYWYRQLPEEGLKFMVYLQKENIIDESGMPKERFSAEFPKEGPSILRIQQVVRGDSAAYFCASSPVGGVGQPQHFGDGTRLSIL.

The chain couples TRBV28 to TRBJ2-3; 7 bases line up with TRBD1. The junction had 13 bases not matched to a gene; V was cut back by 6 bases and J by 4 bases. CDR1 and CDR2 (germline): MDHEN, SYDVKM. The CDR3 length is 16 residues. CDR3 protein: CASSQNRQGVADTQYF. DNA for the CDR3: TGTGCCAGCAGCCAAAACAGACAGGGAGTGGCAGATACGCAGTATTTT.

In its sample, this clone was seen a few times. The gene calls are TRBV7-3 and TRBJ2-1; tentatively, D is TRBD1 (5 bases). The CDR3 length is 18 residues. Germline CDR1 reads SGHTA; CDR2 reads FQGTGA. Deletions cut 5 bases from V and 6 bases from J, with 26 bases between. The CDR3 loop reads CASSPQLDAGFLGNEQFF. CDR3 bases: TGTGCCAGCAGCCCCCAACTCGACGCAGGGTTTCTTGGCAATGAGCAGTTCTTC.

This chain joins TRBV18 and TRBJ2-5, with 7 bases identical to TRBD1. In germline, CDR1 is KGHSH, CDR2 LQKENI. Trimming removed 4 bases from V and 4 bases from J; junction bases left unmatched: 6. This CDR3 region has 14 residues. In DNA form, the CDR3 reads TGTGCCAGCTCACAAATACAGGGGCGAGAGACCCAGTACTTC. Its protein product is CASSQIQGRETQYF.

The chain links TRBV7-3 to TRBJ2-5, with TRBD2 matching 11 bases. V was pared by 5 bases and J by 4 bases, with 3 bases of the junction left unmatched. The CDR3 contains 14 residues. Germline CDR1 and CDR2: SGHTA and FQGTGA. The CDR3 DNA reads as TGTGCCAGCAGCCCCGGGACTAGCGGAGAGACCCAGTACTTC. This gives the protein CASSPGTSGETQYF.

The rearrangement uses TRBV7-2 and TRBJ1-1, with unresolved D. Trimming shortened V by 5 bases and J by 4 bases, and 20 bases separated the two germline ends. This CDR3 has 16 amino acids. Germline-derived CDR1 and CDR2 are SGHTA and FQGNSA. The chain's CDR3 is CASSRPSRGVTTEAFF. The CDR3 DNA reads TGTGCCAGCAGCCGACCCAGCCGGGGTGTAACCACTGAAGCTTTCTTT.

V and J are TRBV7-9 and TRBJ2-7, with D perhaps TRBD2 (6 bases). The CDR3 has 15 amino acids. V was pared by 0 bases and J by 4 bases, with 13 bases between. Germline V CDR1 and CDR2: SEHNR, FQNEAQ (reference sequence). The CDR3 nucleotides are TGTGCCAGCAGCTTAGCGCGGGAATGGGGATACGAGCAGTACTTC. This codes for CASSLAREWGYEQYF. The complete variable domain, with remaining parts taken from reference TRBV7-9 and TRBJ2-7, reads DTGVSQNPRHKITKRGQNVTFRCDPISEHNRLYWYRQTLGQGPEFLTYFQNEAQLEKSRLLSDRFSAERPKGSFSTLEIQRTEQGDSAMYLCASSLAREWGYEQYFGPGTRLTVT.

V gene TRBV4-3 combines with J gene TRBJ1-3, with D possibly being TRBD1 (6 bases). The ends were cut back, 2 bases at V and 2 bases at J, with 13 bases in the middle. Looked up from germline, CDR1 is LGHNA and CDR2 is YSLEER. CDR3 size: 16 residues. CDR3 nucleotides: TGCGCCAGCAGCCAAAACAGGGTAACAACTGGAAACACCATATATTTT. Protein sequence: CASSQNRVTTGNTIYF.

This clone turned up a few times. The chain couples TRBV20-1 to TRBJ1-2, with D possibly being TRBD1 (5 bases). This CDR3 has 10 residues. Germline CDR1 reads DFQATT; CDR2 reads SNEGSKA (reference sequence). The V and J ends lost 5 bases and 5 bases respectively, with 6 bases between them. CDR3 bases: TGCAGTGCTCCAGGGTATGGCTACACCTTC. The encoded protein is CSAPGYGYTF.

V is TRBV18 and J is TRBJ1-5; a weak D match, TRBD1 (6 bases). CDR1 and CDR2 from the germline V gene are KGHSH and LQKENI. This CDR3 spans 17 amino acids. V was trimmed by 4 bases and J by 1 base, leaving 17 bases between them. CDR3 nucleotide sequence: TGTGCCAGCTCACGAGAACCCACAGGGTTGAGCAATCAGCCCCAGCATTTT. This codes for CASSREPTGLSNQPQHF.

This clone is a singleton in its sample. The CDR3 coding sequence is TGTGCCAGCAGCTTACTAACGGGCGGCCGGGGAAATGAGCAGTTCTTC. It is translated as CASSLLTGGRGNEQFF. V usage is TRBV13 and J usage is TRBJ2-1, with D possibly being TRBD2 (5 bases). The ends were cut back, 2 bases at V and 7 bases at J, with 18 bases in the middle. This CDR3 spans 16 amino acids. Germline-derived CDR1 and CDR2 are PRHDT and FYEKMQ (reference sequence).

A few counts support this clone. The chain combines TRBV2 with TRBJ1-1, with 7 positions matching TRBD1. With 3 bases clipped from V and 5 bases from J, the junction kept 6 bases outside the gene matches. Germline V gene lookup returns CDR1 SNHLY and CDR2 FYNNEI. This CDR3 contains 14 residues. DNA for the CDR3: TGTGCCAGCAGTGACATGACAGGGTGGACTGAAGCTTTCTTT. Residues: CASSDMTGWTEAFF.

The V gene is TRBV6-6, the J gene TRBJ2-5, with TRBD2 as a possible D gene (5 bases). The V gene lost 3 bases and the J gene lost 3 bases, with 8 bases spanning the gap. CDR3 length: 13 amino acids. Germline assignment: CDR1 MNHNY and CDR2 SVGAGI (reference sequence). The chain's CDR3 is CASSYSGEETQYF. The CDR3 DNA follows: TGTGCCAGCAGTTATTCCGGGGAAGAGACCCAGTACTTC.

The sample holds one count of this clone. The chain uses TRBV5-1 and TRBJ2-1; 13 nucleotides match TRBD2. The CDR3 is 15 residues long. Germline V lookup: CDR1 SGHRS, CDR2 YFSETQ. Trimming took 3 bases from V and 5 from J; bases not matched to a gene: 2. The CDR3 spells CASSSGLAGDNEQFF. The DNA of the CDR3 is TGCGCCAGCAGCTCCGGACTAGCGGGGGACAATGAGCAGTTCTTC. The full variable domain, completed using reference TRBV5-1 and TRBJ2-1, is KAGVTQTPRYLIKTRGQQVTLSCSPISGHRSVSWYQQTPGQGLQFLFEYFSETQRNKGNFPGRFSGRQFSNSRSEMNVSTLELGDSALYLCASSSGLAGDNEQFFGPGTRLTVL.